This T cell receptor beta chain was recovered during a study of blood T cell repertoires in COVID-19. Study background: The United States, Italy and Spain supplied acute and convalescent COVID-19 samples. From T cells, B-cell-depleted T cells, or PBMCs came the material, which was cDNA or gDNA.

Deletions cut 7 bases from V and 1 base from J, with 11 bases between. CDR1 SGHTS and CDR2 YDEGEE come from the germline V gene. This CDR3 region has 14 residues. Profiling relied on immunoSEQ multiplex PCR, and the TCRdb table lists in-frame clones only, not all of them. The data contain fewer than 45,000 clones, around 87% of them singletons. The TCR comes from a man in his 60s with active or convalescent COVID-19. Sequencing input: peripheral blood. V usage is TRBV5-8 and J usage is TRBJ2-2; D perhaps matches TRBD1 (5 bases). DNA of the CDR3: TGTGCCAGCGTCCTGGACATGAACACCGGGGAGCTGTTTTTT. This gives the protein CASVLDMNTGELFF.